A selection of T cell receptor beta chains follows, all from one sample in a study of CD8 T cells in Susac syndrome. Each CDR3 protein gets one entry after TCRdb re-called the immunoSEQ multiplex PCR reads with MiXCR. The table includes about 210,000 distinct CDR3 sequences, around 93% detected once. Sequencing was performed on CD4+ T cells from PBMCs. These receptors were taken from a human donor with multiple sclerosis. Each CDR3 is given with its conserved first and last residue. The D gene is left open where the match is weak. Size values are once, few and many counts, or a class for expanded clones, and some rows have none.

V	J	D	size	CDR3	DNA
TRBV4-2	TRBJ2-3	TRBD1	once	CASSQAGTGELTQYF	TGTGCCAGCAGCCAAGCCGGGACAGGCGAACTTACGCAGTATTTT
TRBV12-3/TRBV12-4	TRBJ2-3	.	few	CASSPPVSTDTQYF	TGTGCCAGCAGTCCTCCAGTGAGCACAGATACGCAGTATTTT
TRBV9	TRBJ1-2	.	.	CASSVDNGLMGGYTF	TGTGCCAGCAGCGTAGACAACGGCCTGATGGGTGGCTACACCTTC
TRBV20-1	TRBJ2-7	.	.	CSASHGSSYEQYF	TGCAGTGCCAGCCACGGGAGCTCCTACGAGCAGTACTTC
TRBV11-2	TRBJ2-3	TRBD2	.	CASSFPGGGTDTQYF	TGTGCCAGCAGCTTTCCCGGGGGGGGCACAGATACGCAGTATTTT
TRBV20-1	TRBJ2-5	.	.	CSASPGTDQETQYF	TGCAGTGCTAGTCCCGGGACGGATCAAGAGACCCAGTACTTC
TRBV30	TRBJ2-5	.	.	CAWGGQETQYF	TGTGCCTGGGGAGGGCAAGAGACCCAGTACTTC
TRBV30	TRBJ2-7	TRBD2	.	CAWSVPRGISYEQYF	TGTGCCTGGAGTGTCCCGCGGGGGATCTCCTACGAGCAGTACTTC
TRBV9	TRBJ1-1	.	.	CASSPGQRVNTEAFF	TGTGCCAGCAGCCCTGGACAACGAGTGAACACTGAAGCTTTCTTT
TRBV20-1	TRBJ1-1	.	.	CSAAWPEAFF	TGCAGTGCTGCATGGCCTGAAGCTTTCTTT
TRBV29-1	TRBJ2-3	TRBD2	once	CSVTGTSGGRDTQYF	TGCAGCGTGACCGGGACTAGCGGGGGGAGAGATACGCAGTATTTT
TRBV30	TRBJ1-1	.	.	CAWTYPGTRGDAFF	TGTGCCTGGACTTATCCCGGGACACGGGGTGACGCTTTCTTT
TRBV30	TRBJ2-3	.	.	CAWTRTTDTDTQYF	TGTGCCTGGACCAGGACGACCGACACAGATACGCAGTATTTT